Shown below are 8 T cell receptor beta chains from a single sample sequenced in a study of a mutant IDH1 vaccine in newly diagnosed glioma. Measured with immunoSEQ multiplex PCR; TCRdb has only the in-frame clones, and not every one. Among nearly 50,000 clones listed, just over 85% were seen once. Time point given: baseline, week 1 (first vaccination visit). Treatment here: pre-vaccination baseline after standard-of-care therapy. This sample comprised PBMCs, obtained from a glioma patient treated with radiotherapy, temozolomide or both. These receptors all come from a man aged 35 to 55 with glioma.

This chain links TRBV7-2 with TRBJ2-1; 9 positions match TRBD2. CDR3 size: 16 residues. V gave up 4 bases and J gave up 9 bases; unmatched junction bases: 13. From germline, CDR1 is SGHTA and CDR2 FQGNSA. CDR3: CASSSGPAGGISEQFF. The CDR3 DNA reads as TGTGCCAGCAGCTCAGGCCCAGCGGGAGGAATTAGTGAGCAGTTCTTC.

The CDR3 region is CASSIYRSKTEAFF. Written as DNA, the CDR3 is TGTGCCAGTAGTATTTACAGGAGTAAAACTGAAGCTTTCTTT. The chain links TRBV19 to TRBJ1-1, with D perhaps matching TRBD1 (5 bases). The CDR3 totals 14 residues. V was clipped by 3 bases and J by 5 bases, with 13 bases between them. Germline assignment: CDR1 LNHDA and CDR2 SQIVND (reference sequence).

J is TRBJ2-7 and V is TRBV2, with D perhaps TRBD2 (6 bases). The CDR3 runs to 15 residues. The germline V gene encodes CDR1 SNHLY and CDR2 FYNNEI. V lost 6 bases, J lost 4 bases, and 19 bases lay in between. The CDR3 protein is CASRGVGGKGYEQYF. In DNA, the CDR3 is TGTGCCAGCAGGGGGGTAGGAGGGAAAGGATACGAGCAGTACTTC.

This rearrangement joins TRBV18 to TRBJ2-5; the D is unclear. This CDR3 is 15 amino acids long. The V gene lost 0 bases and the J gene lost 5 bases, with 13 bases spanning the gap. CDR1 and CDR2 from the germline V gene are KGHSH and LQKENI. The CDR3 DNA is TGTGCCAGCTCACCACCTTCTCTGGGGTCGGAGACCCAGTACTTC. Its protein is CASSPPSLGSETQYF. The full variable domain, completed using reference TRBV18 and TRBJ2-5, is NAGVMQNPRHLVRRRGQEARLRCSPMKGHSHVYWYRQLPEEGLKFMVYLQKENIIDESGMPKERFSAEFPKEGPSILRIQQVVRGDSAAYFCASSPPSLGSETQYFGPGTRLLVL.

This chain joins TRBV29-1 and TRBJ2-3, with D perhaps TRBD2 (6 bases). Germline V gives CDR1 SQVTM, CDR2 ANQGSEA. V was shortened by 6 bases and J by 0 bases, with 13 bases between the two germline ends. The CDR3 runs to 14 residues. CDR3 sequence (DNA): TGCAGCGTGGCTGGGAGGTTGAGCACAGATACGCAGTATTTT. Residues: CSVAGRLSTDTQYF.

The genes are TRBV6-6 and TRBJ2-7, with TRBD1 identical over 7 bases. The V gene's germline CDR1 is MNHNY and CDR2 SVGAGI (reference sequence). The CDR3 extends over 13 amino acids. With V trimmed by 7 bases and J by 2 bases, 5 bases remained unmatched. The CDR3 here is CASTRDRAYEQYF. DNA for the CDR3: TGTGCCAGCACTCGGGACAGAGCCTACGAGCAGTACTTC.

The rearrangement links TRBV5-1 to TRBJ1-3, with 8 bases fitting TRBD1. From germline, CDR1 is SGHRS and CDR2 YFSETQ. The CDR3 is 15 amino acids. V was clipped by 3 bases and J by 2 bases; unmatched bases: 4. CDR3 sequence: CASSSLQGAGNTIYF. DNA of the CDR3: TGCGCCAGCAGCTCACTACAGGGGGCTGGAAACACCATATATTTT.

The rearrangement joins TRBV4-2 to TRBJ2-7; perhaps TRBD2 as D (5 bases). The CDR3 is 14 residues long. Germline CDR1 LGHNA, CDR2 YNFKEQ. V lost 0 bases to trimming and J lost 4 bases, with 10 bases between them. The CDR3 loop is CASSQDILGYEQYF. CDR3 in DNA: TGTGCCAGCAGCCAAGACATACTAGGGTACGAGCAGTACTTC.